This TCR beta chain was retrieved from a study of T cell clusters in autoimmune cytopenias. Study-level points and caveats: TRB repertoire shifts in secondary cytopenia and chronic lymphocytic leukemia mostly reflected lymphoma, not autoimmunity. The T cell clusters came from computational analysis alone and lack functional validation. Clustering suggested that physiological T cell clusters were missing in primary autoimmune cytopenia patients. Comparing secondary cytopenia with chronic lymphocytic leukemia showed no cluster-lack signature, apparently masked by lymphoma repertoire.

The CDR3 loop spans 14 amino acids. Some 39,000 genome equivalents of blood DNA were amplified for TRB. TRB rearrangements were amplified by touch-down multiplex PCR with mixed TRB-A/B primers. After re-calling the multiplex PCR reads, TCRdb lists one entry per CDR3 protein, DNA absent. Its clone listing holds about 9,500 distinct CDR3 sequences. On this clonotype: Its antigen is unknown.

The sequence was collected from a human donor with an autoimmune cytopenia or autoimmune hepatitis (not recorded which). Specimen: peripheral blood. The gene calls are TRBV12-3 or TRBV12-4 and TRBJ1-1. The CDR3: CASSLARTNTEAFF.